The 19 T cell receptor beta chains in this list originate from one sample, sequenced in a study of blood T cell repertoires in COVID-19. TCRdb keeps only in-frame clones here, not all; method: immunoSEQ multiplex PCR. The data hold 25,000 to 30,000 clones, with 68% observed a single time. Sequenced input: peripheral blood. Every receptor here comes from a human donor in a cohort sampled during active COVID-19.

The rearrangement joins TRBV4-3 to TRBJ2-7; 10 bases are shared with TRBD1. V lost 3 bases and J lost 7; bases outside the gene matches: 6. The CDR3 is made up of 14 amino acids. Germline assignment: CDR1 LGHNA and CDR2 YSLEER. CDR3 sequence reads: CASSQDGTGEEQYF. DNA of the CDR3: TGCGCCAGCAGCCAGGACGGGACAGGGGAAGAGCAGTACTTC.

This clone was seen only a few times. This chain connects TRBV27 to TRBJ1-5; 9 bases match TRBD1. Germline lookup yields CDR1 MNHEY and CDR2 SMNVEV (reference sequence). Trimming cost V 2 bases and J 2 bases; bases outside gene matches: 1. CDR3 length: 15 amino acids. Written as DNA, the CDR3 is TGTGCCAGCAGTTTAACAGGGGGCGGCAATCAGCCCCAGCATTTT. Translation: CASSLTGGGNQPQHF.

CDR3 sequence (DNA): TGTGCCAGCAGTGAAAGGGGCCTGAACACTGAAGCTTTCTTT. This sequence encodes CASSERGLNTEAFF. V usage is TRBV2 and J usage is TRBJ1-1, with D tentatively TRBD1 (5 bases). Trimming removed 2 bases at V and 0 bases at J, with 7 bases between. Germline CDR1 is SNHLY and CDR2 is FYNNEI. The CDR3 is made up of 14 amino acids.

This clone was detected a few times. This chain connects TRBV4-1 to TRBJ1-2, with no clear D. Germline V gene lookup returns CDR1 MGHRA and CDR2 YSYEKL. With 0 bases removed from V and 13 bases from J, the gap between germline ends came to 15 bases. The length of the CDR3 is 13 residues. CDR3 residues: CASSQDISFLSTF. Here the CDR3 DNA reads TGCGCCAGCAGCCAAGATATCTCGTTTCTCAGCACCTTC.

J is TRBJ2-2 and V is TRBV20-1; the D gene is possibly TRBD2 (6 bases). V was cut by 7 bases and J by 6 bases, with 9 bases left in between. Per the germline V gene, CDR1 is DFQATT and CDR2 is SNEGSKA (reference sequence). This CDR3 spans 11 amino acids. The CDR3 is CSGEVSGELFF. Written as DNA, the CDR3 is TGCAGTGGGGAGGTCTCCGGGGAGCTGTTTTTT.

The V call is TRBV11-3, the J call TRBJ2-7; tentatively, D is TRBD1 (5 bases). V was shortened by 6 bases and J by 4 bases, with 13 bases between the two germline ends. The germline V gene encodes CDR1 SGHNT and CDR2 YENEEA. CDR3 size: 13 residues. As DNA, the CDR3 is TGTGCCAGCAGAGAAAGGGGCACGTACGAGCAGTACTTC. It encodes CASRERGTYEQYF.

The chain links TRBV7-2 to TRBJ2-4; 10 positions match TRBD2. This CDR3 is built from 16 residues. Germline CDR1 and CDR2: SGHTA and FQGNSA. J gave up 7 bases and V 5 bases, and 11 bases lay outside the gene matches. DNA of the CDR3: TGTGCCAGCAGCCGGTCCTCTAGCGGGAGAACGAACATTCAGTACTTC. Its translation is CASSRSSSGRTNIQYF.

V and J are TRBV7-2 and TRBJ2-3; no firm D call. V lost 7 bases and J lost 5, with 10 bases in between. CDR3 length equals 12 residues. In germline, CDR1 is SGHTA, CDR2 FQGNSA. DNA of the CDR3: TGTGCCAGCACGAAGCTCGAAGATACGCAGTATTTT. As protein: CASTKLEDTQYF.

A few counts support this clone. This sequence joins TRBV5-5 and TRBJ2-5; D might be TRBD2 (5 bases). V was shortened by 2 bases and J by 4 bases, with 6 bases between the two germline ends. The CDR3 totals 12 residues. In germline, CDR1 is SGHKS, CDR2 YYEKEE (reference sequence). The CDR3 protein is CASSFRGETQYF. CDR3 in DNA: TGTGCCAGCAGCTTTCGGGGAGAGACCCAGTACTTC.

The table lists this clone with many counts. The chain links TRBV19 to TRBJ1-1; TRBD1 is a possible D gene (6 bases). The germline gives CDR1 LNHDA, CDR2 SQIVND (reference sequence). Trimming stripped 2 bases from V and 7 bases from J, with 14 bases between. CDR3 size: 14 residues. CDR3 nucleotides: TGTGCCAGTAGTATATCATCCGGGACACTTGAAGCTTTCTTT. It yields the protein CASSISSGTLEAFF.

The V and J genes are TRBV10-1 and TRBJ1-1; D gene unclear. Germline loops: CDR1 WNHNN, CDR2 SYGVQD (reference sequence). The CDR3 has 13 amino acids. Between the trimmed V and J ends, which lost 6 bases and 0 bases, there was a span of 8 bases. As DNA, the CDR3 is TGCGCCAGCAGGGCCTCCCTGAACACTGAAGCTTTCTTT. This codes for CASRASLNTEAFF.

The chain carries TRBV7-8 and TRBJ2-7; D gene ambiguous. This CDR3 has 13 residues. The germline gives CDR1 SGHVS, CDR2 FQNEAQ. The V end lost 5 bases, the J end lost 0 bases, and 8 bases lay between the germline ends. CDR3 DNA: TGTGCCAGCAGCGCGACTGTCTCCTACGAGCAGTACTTC. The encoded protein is CASSATVSYEQYF.

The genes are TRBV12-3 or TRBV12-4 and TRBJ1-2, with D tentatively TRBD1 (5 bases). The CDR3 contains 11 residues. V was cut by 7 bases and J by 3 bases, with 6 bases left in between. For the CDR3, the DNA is TGTGCCAGCAAGGGGTACTATGGCTACACCTTC. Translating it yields CASKGYYGYTF.

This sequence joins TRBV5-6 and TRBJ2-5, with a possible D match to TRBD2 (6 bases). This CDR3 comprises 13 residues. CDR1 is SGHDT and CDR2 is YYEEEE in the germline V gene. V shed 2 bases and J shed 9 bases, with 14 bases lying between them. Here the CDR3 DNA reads TGTGCCAGCAGCTTAGAGCGGGCAGTGGCCCAGTACTTC. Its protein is CASSLERAVAQYF.

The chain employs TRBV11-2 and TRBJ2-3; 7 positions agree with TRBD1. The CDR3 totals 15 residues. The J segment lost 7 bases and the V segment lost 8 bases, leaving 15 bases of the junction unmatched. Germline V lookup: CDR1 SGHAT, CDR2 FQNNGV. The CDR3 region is CASALPTGLQNTQYF. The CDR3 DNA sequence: TGTGCCAGCGCGCTACCGACAGGGCTTCAGAATACGCAGTATTTT.

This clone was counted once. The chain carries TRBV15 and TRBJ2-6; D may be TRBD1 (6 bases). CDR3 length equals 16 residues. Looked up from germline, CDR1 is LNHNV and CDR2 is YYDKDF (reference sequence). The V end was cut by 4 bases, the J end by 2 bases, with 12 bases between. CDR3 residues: CATSINRDTGANVLTF. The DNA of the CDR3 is TGTGCCACCAGCATCAACCGGGACACTGGGGCCAACGTCCTGACTTTC.

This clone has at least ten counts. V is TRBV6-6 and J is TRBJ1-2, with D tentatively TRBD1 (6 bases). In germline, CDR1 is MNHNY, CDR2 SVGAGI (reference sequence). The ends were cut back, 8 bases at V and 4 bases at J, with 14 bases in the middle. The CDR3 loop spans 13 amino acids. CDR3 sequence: CASWKGGGYGYTF. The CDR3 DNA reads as TGTGCCAGCTGGAAGGGAGGGGGCTATGGCTACACCTTC.

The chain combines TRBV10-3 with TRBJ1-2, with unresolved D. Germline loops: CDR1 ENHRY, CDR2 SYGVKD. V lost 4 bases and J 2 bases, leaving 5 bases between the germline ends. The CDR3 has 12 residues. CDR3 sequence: CAISGGNYGYTF. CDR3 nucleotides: TGTGCCATCAGTGGAGGCAACTATGGCTACACCTTC.

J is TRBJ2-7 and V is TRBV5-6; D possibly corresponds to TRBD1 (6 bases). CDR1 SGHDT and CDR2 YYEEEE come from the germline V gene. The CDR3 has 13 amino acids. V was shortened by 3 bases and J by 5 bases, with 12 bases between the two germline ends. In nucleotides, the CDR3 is TGTGCCAGCAGCTACGGGACACCCGACGAGCAGTACTTC. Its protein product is CASSYGTPDEQYF. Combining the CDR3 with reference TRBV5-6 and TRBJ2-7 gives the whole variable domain DAGVTQSPTHLIKTRGQQVTLRCSPKSGHDTVSWYQQALGQGPQFIFQYYEEEERQRGNFPDRFSGHQFPNYSSELNVNALLLGDSALYLCASSYGTPDEQYFGPGTRLTVT.